These T cell receptor beta chains were read from a single sample in a study of blood T cell repertoires in COVID-19. Sequencing was performed with immunoSEQ multiplex PCR; in TCRdb, only in-frame clones are kept and a portion is missing. The table has fewer than 250,000 clones, roughly 90% seen once. Sequenced: peripheral blood. The receptors were sampled from a man between 65 and 85 years old with acute or convalescent COVID-19. CDR3s include the opening cysteine and the closing phenylalanine or tryptophan. The order of the fields is D gene, J gene, V gene, clone size, CDR3 protein, CDR3 DNA. A D gene is named only where the DNA matches it firmly. Only part of the rows carry a size: once, few, many, or a class if the clone is expanded.

d_call: -; j_call: TRBJ2-6; v_call: TRBV10-3; clone_size: -; cdr3_aa: CAISNRVAGANVLTF; cdr3_nt: TGTGCCATCAGTAACAGGGTGGCTGGGGCCAACGTCCTGACTTTC
d_call: -; j_call: TRBJ2-1; v_call: TRBV7-9; clone_size: -; cdr3_aa: CASTQSGSLYNEQFF; cdr3_nt: TGTGCCAGCACCCAGTCGGGGAGTCTGTACAATGAGCAGTTCTTC
d_call: -; j_call: TRBJ2-3; v_call: TRBV3-1/TRBV3-2; clone_size: once; cdr3_aa: CASSQDRGGTDTQYF; cdr3_nt: TGTGCCAGCAGCCAAGATCGGGGTGGCACAGATACGCAGTATTTT
d_call: TRBD2; j_call: TRBJ2-1; v_call: TRBV18; clone_size: -; cdr3_aa: CASSQSGGYEQFF; cdr3_nt: TGTGCCAGCTCACAAAGCGGGGGATATGAGCAGTTCTTC
d_call: -; j_call: TRBJ2-2; v_call: TRBV4-1; clone_size: -; cdr3_aa: CASSQDRLEGNTGELFF; cdr3_nt: TGCGCCAGCAGCCAAGACCGACTAGAGGGGAACACCGGGGAGCTGTTTTTT
d_call: -; j_call: TRBJ2-5; v_call: TRBV6-5; clone_size: -; cdr3_aa: CATSRGFRSETQYF; cdr3_nt: TGTGCCACCTCCCGGGGGTTCAGGAGTGAGACCCAGTACTTC
d_call: -; j_call: TRBJ1-1; v_call: TRBV3-1/TRBV3-2; clone_size: few; cdr3_aa: CASSRQTNTEAFF; cdr3_nt: TGTGCCAGCAGTCGACAGACAAACACTGAAGCTTTCTTT
d_call: TRBD1; j_call: TRBJ1-6; v_call: TRBV27; clone_size: -; cdr3_aa: CASSLRKTGGNSPLHF; cdr3_nt: TGTGCCAGCAGTTTACGGAAGACAGGGGGTAATTCACCCCTCCACTTT
d_call: TRBD1; j_call: TRBJ2-1; v_call: TRBV6-5; clone_size: once; cdr3_aa: CASSHRDRYNEQFF; cdr3_nt: TGTGCCAGCAGTCACCGGGACAGATACAATGAGCAGTTCTTC
d_call: TRBD1; j_call: TRBJ2-7; v_call: TRBV5-1; clone_size: -; cdr3_aa: CASSRTGDSYEQYF; cdr3_nt: TGCGCCAGCAGCCGCACAGGGGACTCCTACGAGCAGTACTTC
d_call: -; j_call: TRBJ2-3; v_call: TRBV7-2; clone_size: -; cdr3_aa: CASSWGHTDTQYF; cdr3_nt: TGTGCCAGCAGCTGGGGGCACACAGATACGCAGTATTTT
d_call: -; j_call: TRBJ2-7; v_call: TRBV3-1/TRBV3-2; clone_size: -; cdr3_aa: CASSQGSYEQYF; cdr3_nt: TGTGCCAGCAGCCAAGGCAGCTACGAGCAGTACTTC
d_call: TRBD1; j_call: TRBJ2-6; v_call: TRBV19; clone_size: few; cdr3_aa: CASSRDRGGSGANVLTF; cdr3_nt: TGTGCCAGTAGTAGGGACAGGGGGGGCTCTGGGGCCAACGTCCTGACTTTC
d_call: -; j_call: TRBJ1-2; v_call: TRBV5-4; clone_size: -; cdr3_aa: CASSLGTAYGYTF; cdr3_nt: TGTGCCAGCAGCTTGGGGACAGCCTATGGCTACACCTTC
d_call: TRBD2; j_call: TRBJ2-1; v_call: TRBV6-4; clone_size: few; cdr3_aa: CASSDRLAGVNEQFF; cdr3_nt: TGTGCCAGCAGTGATCGGCTAGCGGGAGTGAATGAGCAGTTCTTC
d_call: -; j_call: TRBJ2-5; v_call: TRBV27; clone_size: few; cdr3_aa: CASSTRTVSETQYF; cdr3_nt: TGTGCCAGCAGTACGAGGACTGTTTCGGAGACCCAGTACTTC
d_call: TRBD1; j_call: TRBJ2-7; v_call: TRBV7-9; clone_size: once; cdr3_aa: CASSIQGYEQYF; cdr3_nt: TGTGCCAGCAGCATACAGGGGTACGAGCAGTACTTC
d_call: -; j_call: TRBJ1-4; v_call: TRBV7-2; clone_size: -; cdr3_aa: CASSLGGTGRNEKLFF; cdr3_nt: TGTGCCAGCAGCTTAGGGGGAACAGGTCGGAATGAAAAACTGTTTTTT
d_call: TRBD1; j_call: TRBJ1-6; v_call: TRBV2; clone_size: -; cdr3_aa: CASKITGESSPLHF; cdr3_nt: TGTGCCAGCAAGATAACAGGGGAGAGTTCACCCCTCCACTTT
d_call: TRBD1; j_call: TRBJ2-3; v_call: TRBV12-3/TRBV12-4; clone_size: -; cdr3_aa: CASRGQAGDTQYF; cdr3_nt: TGTGCCAGCAGAGGACAGGCCGGGGATACGCAGTATTTT
d_call: TRBD2; j_call: TRBJ2-4; v_call: TRBV6-5; clone_size: -; cdr3_aa: CASRAGGRENIQYF; cdr3_nt: TGTGCCAGCAGAGCGGGAGGGAGGGAAAACATTCAGTACTTC
d_call: -; j_call: TRBJ2-7; v_call: TRBV18; clone_size: once; cdr3_aa: CASSPSERLGEQYF; cdr3_nt: TGTGCCAGCTCACCATCGGAGCGGCTGGGCGAGCAGTACTTC
d_call: TRBD2; j_call: TRBJ2-1; v_call: TRBV7-6; clone_size: -; cdr3_aa: CASSARQGTSGRTAYNEQFF; cdr3_nt: TGTGCCAGCAGCGCAAGACAGGGGACTAGCGGGAGGACCGCTTACAATGAGCAGTTCTTC
d_call: -; j_call: TRBJ1-1; v_call: TRBV19; clone_size: once; cdr3_aa: CASSIGVRGEAFF; cdr3_nt: TGTGCCAGTAGTATTGGGGTTAGGGGTGAAGCTTTCTTT
d_call: -; j_call: TRBJ2-5; v_call: TRBV29-1; clone_size: -; cdr3_aa: CSVVLSEETQYF; cdr3_nt: TGCAGCGTGGTTTTAAGCGAAGAGACCCAGTACTTC
d_call: -; j_call: TRBJ1-5; v_call: TRBV7-9; clone_size: -; cdr3_aa: CASSFSGGDQPQHF; cdr3_nt: TGTGCCAGCAGCTTTTCCGGGGGAGATCAGCCCCAGCATTTT
d_call: TRBD2; j_call: TRBJ2-1; v_call: TRBV7-9; clone_size: -; cdr3_aa: CAEGSTSGVSYNEQFF; cdr3_nt: TGTGCCGAGGGCTCGACTAGCGGGGTCTCCTACAATGAGCAGTTCTTC
d_call: TRBD2; j_call: TRBJ2-3; v_call: TRBV3-1/TRBV3-2; clone_size: few; cdr3_aa: CASSQNFGLAGVGDTQYF; cdr3_nt: TGTGCCAGCAGCCAGAACTTTGGACTAGCGGGAGTGGGAGATACGCAGTATTTT
d_call: TRBD1; j_call: TRBJ1-5; v_call: TRBV28; clone_size: once; cdr3_aa: CASSSQGDLLGQPQHF; cdr3_nt: TGTGCCAGCAGTTCACAGGGGGACCTGTTGGGTCAGCCCCAGCATTTT
d_call: TRBD2; j_call: TRBJ2-1; v_call: TRBV3-1/TRBV3-2; clone_size: -; cdr3_aa: CASSQVGTSGKTSSYNEQFF; cdr3_nt: TGTGCCAGCAGCCAAGTTGGCACTAGCGGAAAAACCAGCTCCTACAATGAGCAGTTCTTC
d_call: TRBD1; j_call: TRBJ1-1; v_call: TRBV19; clone_size: -; cdr3_aa: CASSLRQGTEAFF; cdr3_nt: TGTGCCAGTAGTCTACGACAGGGCACTGAAGCTTTCTTT
d_call: TRBD1; j_call: TRBJ1-5; v_call: TRBV25-1; clone_size: -; cdr3_aa: CASSDTTGIYRGNQPQHF; cdr3_nt: TGTGCCAGCAGTGACACGACAGGGATATATCGCGGCAATCAGCCCCAGCATTTT